This entry lists 4 T cell receptor beta chains sequenced from one sample in a study of blood T cells in healthy people across ages. A sample-barcoded 5' primer and a J-beta primer mix were used in a second PCR of roughly 6 to 11 cycles. TCRdb reanalysed the 5' RACE reads using MiXCR and keeps one entry per CDR3 protein. The top ten clones hold approximately 32% of a sample with about 680,000 distinct CDR3 sequences, around half of them seen once. The sequenced sample was blood. The receptors were sampled from a woman aged 55-75 years in good health.

A single count supports this clonotype. The chain has TRBV7-9 and TRBJ2-2; D call uncertain. Per germline, CDR1 SEHNR and CDR2 FQNEAQ (reference sequence). The CDR3 loop spans 12 amino acids. V was shortened by 7 bases and J by 1 base, with 4 bases between the two germline ends. The CDR3 nucleotides read TGTGCCAGCAAAATGAACACCGGGGAGCTGTTTTTT. Its protein product is CASKMNTGELFF.

For the CDR3, the DNA is TGTGCCAGCAGTGAATATTACTCGGCGGGAGGAGGGCAAGAGACCCAGTACTTC. This encodes CASSEYYSAGGGQETQYF. J is TRBJ2-7 and V is TRBV25-1, with 8 bases lining up with TRBD2. The J call may be incorrect, as the DNA end agrees better with TRBJ2-5. This CDR3 is 18 amino acids long. The germline CDR1 and CDR2 sequences are MGHDK and SYGVNS.

J is TRBJ1-2 and V is TRBV29-1, with 7 bases aligning to TRBD1. The length of the CDR3 is 14 residues. The germline V gene encodes CDR1 SQVTM and CDR2 ANQGSEA. After removal of 2 bases from V and 4 bases from J, the junction contained 7 bases not matched to a gene. The CDR3 region has the DNA TGCAGCGTTGAAAGGGGGCGCTCGGGCTATGGCTACACCTTC. It encodes CSVERGRSGYGYTF. Using reference TRBV29-1 and TRBJ1-2 for the parts outside the CDR3, the full variable domain is SAVISQKPSRDICQRGTSLTIQCQVDSQVTMMFWYRQQPGQSLTLIATANQGSEATYESGFVIDKFPISRPNLTFSTLTVSNMSPEDSSIYLCSVERGRSGYGYTFGSGTRLTVV.

The gene calls are TRBV29-1 and TRBJ2-1, with D perhaps assigned TRBD1 or TRBD2 (6 bases each). Germline V gives CDR1 SQVTM, CDR2 ANQGSEA. V dropped 5 bases and J dropped 0 bases, with 14 bases sitting between them. There are 15 residues in the CDR3. This CDR3 reads CSVRRTAGSYNEQFF. DNA for the CDR3: TGCAGCGTTCGCCGGACAGCGGGCTCCTACAATGAGCAGTTCTTC.